This T cell receptor (beta chain) was retrieved from a study of shared clonotypes between healthy human individuals. Study-wide results and limits: The study drew on few donors, limiting represented genetic and exposure-history diversity.

The length of the CDR3 is 15 residues. The germline gives CDR1 LNHDA, CDR2 SQIVND (reference sequence). Trimming removed 5 bases from V and 1 base from J; junction bases left unmatched: 7. For unsorted PBMC, around 280 ng DNA per replicate equaled some 32,000 T cell genomes. Profiling relied on immunoSEQ multiplex PCR, and the TCRdb table lists in-frame clones only, not all of them. The table records over 400,000 clones, around four fifths of them present only once. As for this clone: Its target is not known.

There were no recent acute infections or vaccinations among the donors, who were healthy HIV-negative adults. The sample taken for sequencing was PBMCs. This sequence was found in a woman between 40 and 55 years old in good health. Some clones in this sample may be carry-over from other donors' samples. The rearrangement joins TRBV19 to TRBJ1-1; 7 bases fit TRBD1. Written as DNA, the CDR3 is TGTGCCAGTAGTGCCGCCGGGACAGCGAACACTGAAGCTTTCTTT. Translated: CASSAAGTANTEAFF.